A single T cell receptor (beta chain) is shown here with its context. Its specificity is not known. This specimen comes from a study of T cells after yellow fever vaccination. Regarding the study as a whole: Clones that expanded after primary vaccination mostly reappeared after the booster (over 95% CD4, approximately 85% CD8). One caveat is that FACS-sorted repertoires could contain abundant clonotypes contaminating from the bulk population. Though it reached lower strength, the secondary response hit its peak faster, day 5 versus 15.

The germline CDR1 and CDR2 sequences are SGDLS and YYNGEE. V lost 0 bases and J lost 2, with 13 bases in between. The length of the CDR3 is 16 residues. From the 5' RACE reads, TCRdb called clonotypes with MiXCR, one entry per CDR3 protein. The sample gives hundreds of thousands of distinct CDR3 sequences, approximately 19% of which show up once; 15% to 20% is in the top ten. The receptor was isolated from a man between 18 and 35 years old who received the YFV17D yellow fever vaccine. The chain recombines TRBV9 with TRBJ2-3; D is possibly TRBD2 (6 bases). The sequences come from PBMCs, collected before the yellow fever booster vaccination. The CDR3 DNA reads as TGTGCCAGCAGCGTAGCTGGGACTGGAGCCACAGATACGCAGTATTTT. Its translation is CASSVAGTGATDTQYF.